What follows are 6 T cell receptor beta chains derived from one specimen sequenced in a study of response to subunit inactivated influenza vaccine. TCRdb re-derived calls from the RT-PCR reads in MiXCR, one entry per CDR3 protein. The profile shows approximately 310,000 distinct CDR3 sequences, 20% to 25% of them singletons. The specimen comprised PBMCs from blood, sampled around 22 months after vaccination. These receptors originate from a man aged 50-75 years who received an inactivated influenza vaccine.

This clonotype has more than one count but fewer than ten. This chain uses TRBV11-2 with TRBJ2-7; D is undetermined. V was trimmed by 1 base and J by 2 bases, leaving 9 bases between them. Germline loops: CDR1 SGHAT, CDR2 FQNNGV. There are 14 residues in the CDR3. CDR3 coding DNA: TGTGCCAGCAGCTTAGTAGGCAGGCCCTACGAGCAGTACTTC. Encoded protein: CASSLVGRPYEQYF.

This clonotype was detected a few times. The chain employs TRBV9 and TRBJ2-1, with D perhaps matching TRBD1 (5 bases). The V gene's germline CDR1 is SGDLS and CDR2 YYNGEE. Between the trimmed V and J ends, which lost 2 bases and 5 bases, there was a span of 11 bases. The CDR3 length is 14 residues. The CDR3 spells CASSVRARNNEQFF. As DNA, the CDR3 is TGTGCCAGCAGCGTCAGGGCCCGGAACAATGAGCAGTTCTTC. Complete variable domain (other parts from reference TRBV9 and TRBJ2-1): DSGVTQTPKHLITATGQRVTLRCSPRSGDLSVYWYQQSLDQGLQFLIQYYNGEERAKGNILERFSAQQFPDLHSELNLSSLELGDSALYFCASSVRARNNEQFFGPGTRLTVL.

V gene TRBV2 combines with J gene TRBJ1-6, with a possible D match to TRBD1 (6 bases). This CDR3 region has 17 residues. V lost 5 bases, J lost 8 bases, and 22 bases lay in between. Germline V lookup: CDR1 SNHLY, CDR2 FYNNEI. The CDR3 is CASSTSGTILSYSPLHF. Here the CDR3 DNA reads TGTGCCAGCAGTACGTCCGGGACAATCTTGTCGTATTCACCCCTCCACTTT.

A few counts support this clonotype. V is TRBV12-3 or TRBV12-4 and J is TRBJ2-1; the match to TRBD2 covers 9 bases. CDR3 length: 17 amino acids. V gave up 5 bases and J gave up 6 bases; unmatched junction bases: 14. CDR3 loop: CASSPPLAGPLSNEQFF. In DNA, the CDR3 is TGTGCCAGCAGTCCCCCGCTAGCGGGGCCCCTCTCCAATGAGCAGTTCTTC.

There are a few counts of this clonotype. The chain recombines TRBV4-1 with TRBJ1-5; D is possibly TRBD1 (5 bases). V gave up 3 bases and J gave up 0 bases, with 12 bases separating them. Per the germline V gene, CDR1 is MGHRA and CDR2 is YSYEKL. The CDR3 contains 16 residues. CDR3: CASSHDGGYSNQPQHF. CDR3 DNA sequence: TGCGCCAGCAGCCATGATGGGGGTTATAGCAATCAGCCCCAGCATTTT.

The chain combines TRBV4-3 with TRBJ1-3; no definite D call. From germline, CDR1 is LGHNA and CDR2 YSLEER. Trimming left V 5 bases short and J 7 bases short, with 15 bases between. The length of the CDR3 is 14 residues. DNA for the CDR3: TGCGCCAGCAGCTCGTCCTCGGCGGGCAACACCATATATTTT. Its protein is CASSSSSAGNTIYF.